This is a list of T cell receptor beta chains from one sample in a study of blood T cell repertoires in COVID-19. The method was immunoSEQ multiplex PCR; TCRdb's version includes in-frame clones alone and lacks a portion of them. The sample lists 150,000 to 200,000 clones; around 80% were seen once. What was sequenced was peripheral blood. The receptors were gathered from a woman aged 70-85 years with acute or convalescent COVID-19. The CDR3 runs from the conserved cysteine through the conserved F or W. Each record gives: CDR3 protein, CDR3 DNA, D gene, V gene, clone size, J gene. D genes are given only for firm matches. Part of the rows lack a size; the others show once, few, many or a class for expanded clones.

CASSPSDSFYGYTF	TGTGCCAGCAGCCCAAGCGACAGTTTTTATGGCTACACCTTC	.	TRBV7-9	.	TRBJ1-2
CASSRTGRGQPQHF	TGTGCCAGCAGTCGGACAGGGCGGGGTCAGCCCCAGCATTTT	TRBD1	TRBV16	few	TRBJ1-5
CASSYRLDGNEQFF	TGTGCCAGCAGTTACCGACTAGACGGGAATGAGCAGTTCTTC	.	TRBV6-5	.	TRBJ2-1
CASSFIRGREIGDTQYF	TGTGCCAGCAGCTTCATCAGGGGGCGTGAAATTGGAGATACGCAGTATTTT	TRBD1	TRBV5-5	.	TRBJ2-3
CASSPDRDGYTF	TGTGCCAGCTCACCCGACAGGGACGGCTACACCTTC	TRBD1	TRBV18	.	TRBJ1-2
CASSYPDRGNTGELFF	TGTGCCAGCAGTTACCCCGACAGGGGGAACACCGGGGAGCTGTTTTTT	TRBD1	TRBV6-2/TRBV6-3	.	TRBJ2-2
CAWSVQKRQLNEKLFF	TGTGCCTGGAGTGTACAAAAGCGGCAGCTTAATGAAAAACTGTTTTTT	.	TRBV30	.	TRBJ1-4
CASTPAGNSPLHF	TGTGCCAGCACCCCCGCGGGAAATTCACCCCTCCACTTT	.	TRBV6-2/TRBV6-3	.	TRBJ1-6
CASSQDRNTGELFF	TGCGCCAGCAGCCAAGATCGTAACACCGGGGAGCTGTTTTTT	.	TRBV4-3	.	TRBJ2-2
CASSDTGLGGQPQHF	TGTGCCAGCTCAGACACAGGGTTAGGAGGTCAGCCCCAGCATTTT	.	TRBV18	.	TRBJ1-5
CASSPGAGGRLDQPQHF	TGTGCCAGCAGCCCTGGGGCCGGGGGAAGGCTAGATCAGCCCCAGCATTTT	.	TRBV7-2	.	TRBJ1-5
CASSPFGTGSYEQYF	TGTGCCAGCAGTCCATTCGGGACAGGTTCCTACGAGCAGTACTTC	TRBD1	TRBV6-5	.	TRBJ2-7
CASSGTSGALEQFF	TGTGCCAGCAGTGGGACTAGCGGGGCCCTTGAGCAGTTCTTC	TRBD2	TRBV2	.	TRBJ2-1
CASSLDTGQGQPQHF	TGTGCCAGCAGCTTAGACACAGGGCAGGGACAGCCCCAGCATTTT	.	TRBV7-8	.	TRBJ1-5
CASSLEQPTDTQYF	TGTGCCAGCAGCTTAGAACAGCCCACAGATACGCAGTATTTT	.	TRBV7-2	.	TRBJ2-3
CASSLTGQTNSPLHF	TGTGCCAGCAGCTTGACCGGACAGACTAATTCACCCCTCCACTTT	.	TRBV11-2	.	TRBJ1-6
CASSLLQGNTEAFF	TGTGCCAGCAGCTTGTTGCAGGGGAACACTGAAGCTTTCTTT	.	TRBV5-6	.	TRBJ1-1
CASSQGRSSYNSPLHF	TGTGCCAGCAGCCAAGGGAGGAGCTCCTATAATTCACCCCTCCACTTT	.	TRBV14	.	TRBJ1-6
CASSFGNLDMIYEQYF	TGTGCCAGCAGTTTTGGGAATTTGGACATGATCTACGAGCAGTACTTC	.	TRBV28	.	TRBJ2-7
CATSARSNQPQHF	TGTGCCACCAGTGCCAGGTCTAATCAGCCCCAGCATTTT	.	TRBV24-1	.	TRBJ1-5
CAWSDAAVGYGYTF	TGTGCCTGGAGTGATGCGGCAGTGGGCTATGGCTACACCTTC	.	TRBV30	.	TRBJ1-2
CAISVDRGLAFF	TGTGCCATCAGTGTGGACAGGGGTTTGGCTTTCTTT	TRBD1	TRBV10-3	.	TRBJ1-1
CASSQVQGGNTGELFF	TGTGCCAGCAGCCAGGTGCAGGGGGGGAACACCGGGGAGCTGTTTTTT	.	TRBV4-2	.	TRBJ2-2
CASSLGLAGGLQETQYF	TGTGCCAGCAGCTTAGGACTAGCGGGGGGCCTACAAGAGACCCAGTACTTC	TRBD2	TRBV7-6	.	TRBJ2-5
CASSPGTGVHQPQHF	TGTGCCAGCTCACCGGGGACAGGGGTCCATCAGCCCCAGCATTTT	TRBD1	TRBV18	.	TRBJ1-5
CASSLGVGLYEQYF	TGCGCCAGCAGCTTGGGGGTAGGACTCTACGAGCAGTACTTC	.	TRBV5-1	.	TRBJ2-7
CASSDRELFF	TGTGCCAGCAGTGACAGGGAGCTGTTTTTT	.	TRBV28	.	TRBJ2-2
CASSLVGDSYNSPLHF	TGTGCCAGCAGCTTAGTCGGGGACTCCTATAATTCACCCCTCCACTTT	.	TRBV7-3	few	TRBJ1-6
CASSVDPWATEAFF	TGTGCCAGCAGCGTAGACCCATGGGCCACTGAAGCTTTCTTT	.	TRBV9	.	TRBJ1-1
CASSVGPSQETQYF	TGTGCCAGCAGCGTAGGCCCTAGCCAAGAGACCCAGTACTTC	.	TRBV9	.	TRBJ2-5
CSATRGIQYF	TGCAGTGCAACTAGAGGCATTCAGTACTTC	.	TRBV20-1	.	TRBJ2-4
CAISADRGWNIQYF	TGTGCCATCAGTGCTGACAGGGGTTGGAACATTCAGTACTTC	TRBD1	TRBV10-3	.	TRBJ2-4
CASSQDSRVSYEQYF	TGTGCCAGCAGCCAAGATTCGAGGGTGTCCTACGAGCAGTACTTC	.	TRBV3-1/TRBV3-2	once	TRBJ2-7
CASSPRRQGSGELFF	TGTGCCAGCTCACCACGGCGACAGGGGTCCGGGGAGCTGTTTTTT	TRBD1	TRBV18	.	TRBJ2-2
CASSNRGIYGYTF	TGTGCCAGTAGTAACAGGGGAATCTATGGCTACACCTTC	TRBD1	TRBV19	.	TRBJ1-2
CASSLQGSNQPQHF	TGTGCCAGCAGTCTACAGGGAAGCAATCAGCCCCAGCATTTT	.	TRBV27	.	TRBJ1-5
CASSFLSGGSYEQYF	TGTGCCAGCAGCTTTCTAAGCGGGGGGAGCTACGAGCAGTACTTC	TRBD2	TRBV5-5	.	TRBJ2-7
CASSPGQVYEQYF	TGTGCCAGCAGTCCCGGACAGGTCTACGAGCAGTACTTC	TRBD1	TRBV7-6	.	TRBJ2-7
CASSSGTGDNQPQHF	TGTGCCAGCAGCTCCGGGACAGGGGACAATCAGCCCCAGCATTTT	TRBD1	TRBV5-4	.	TRBJ1-5
CASSYGQGTQYF	TGTGCCAGCAGTTACGGACAGGGAACGCAGTATTTT	TRBD1	TRBV12-3/TRBV12-4	.	TRBJ2-3
CASSSTDTQYF	TGTGCCAGCAGCTCAACAGATACGCAGTATTTT	.	TRBV7-2	.	TRBJ2-3
CASSFRDRAYEAFF	TGTGCCAGCAGCTTCCGGGACAGGGCTTATGAAGCTTTCTTT	TRBD1	TRBV5-4	.	TRBJ1-1
CSVAQTSGDADTQYF	TGCAGCGTTGCTCAGACTAGCGGGGACGCAGATACGCAGTATTTT	TRBD2	TRBV29-1	.	TRBJ2-3
CASSFGGRGTEAFF	TGTGCCAGCAGCTTCGGAGGGAGGGGTACTGAAGCTTTCTTT	.	TRBV5-4	.	TRBJ1-1
CASSTIDRAKNIQYF	TGTGCCAGCTCTACGATCGACAGGGCCAAAAACATTCAGTACTTC	.	TRBV5-4	few	TRBJ2-4